These T cell receptor beta chains were read from a single sample in a study of cytomegalovirus exposure and HLA in healthy donors. Sequencing used immunoSEQ multiplex PCR; TCRdb keeps in-frame clones, though not all of them. The data contain under 300,000 clones, 86% of them singletons. The specimen sequenced was PBMCs. These receptors were taken from a woman in her twenties or thirties in good health and CMV-seropositive. Both conserved end residues are part of each CDR3. D genes are given only for firm matches. Clone size appears in some rows only: once, few, many, or a class for an expanded clone.

>TRBJ2-3|14|TRBD2|TRBV6-4|.
TGTGCCAGCGCGGAGAGCGGGAGTACAGATACGCAGTATTTT
CASAESGSTDTQYF
>TRBJ2-3|15|.|TRBV27|.
TGTGCCAGCAGTTTATCGAGCCGGGACACAGATACGCAGTATTTT
CASSLSSRDTDTQYF
>TRBJ2-5|15|.|TRBV11-1|.
TGTGCCAGCAGCTTACTCCTGACAGGGAGGGAGACCCAGTACTTC
CASSLLLTGRETQYF
>TRBJ1-1|14|.|TRBV5-1|.
TGCGCCAGCAGCTTGGTTCAGGGTACCCCTGAAGCTTTCTTT
CASSLVQGTPEAFF
>TRBJ2-1|15|TRBD2|TRBV4-2|.
TGTGCCAGCAGCCAAGGGCTAGCGGTCTACAATGAGCAGTTCTTC
CASSQGLAVYNEQFF
>TRBJ2-2|15|TRBD2|TRBV4-1|.
TGCGCCAGCAGCCAATTCATAGCGGGGACCGGGGAGCTGTTTTTT
CASSQFIAGTGELFF
>TRBJ1-5|13|.|TRBV11-3|.
TGTGCCAGCAGCTCCGACAAGAATCAGCCCCAGCATTTT
CASSSDKNQPQHF
>TRBJ1-3|17|.|TRBV28|.
TGTGCCAGCAGTTTAACCAAACTATGGACAGCGGGAAACACCATATATTTT
CASSLTKLWTAGNTIYF
>TRBJ1-4|15|TRBD1|TRBV6-1|.
TGTGCCAGCAGCATCCTCGGGACAGGGCGTGAAAAACTGTTTTTT
CASSILGTGREKLFF
>TRBJ2-7|17|TRBD2|TRBV4-2|.
TGTGCCAGCAGCCAAGTCTCTACTAGCGGGAGGGCCTACGAGCAGTACTTC
CASSQVSTSGRAYEQYF
>TRBJ1-1|16|TRBD1|TRBV18|.
TGTGCCAGCTCCCCACCGGGACAGCGGGCGAACACTGAAGCTTTCTTT
CASSPPGQRANTEAFF
>TRBJ1-1|11|.|TRBV19|.
TGTGCCAGTAAAACCGGGACAGAAGCTTTCTTT
CASKTGTEAFF
>TRBJ2-1|15|TRBD2|TRBV7-6|once
TGTGCCAGCAGCTTAGCGGGACTAGCGGGGAATGAGCAGTTCTTC
CASSLAGLAGNEQFF
>TRBJ2-1|16|.|TRBV10-3|.
TGTGCCATCAGTGAGAGTCGAGGTAGCTCCTACAATGAGCAGTTCTTC
CAISESRGSSYNEQFF
>TRBJ2-6|18|TRBD1|TRBV5-4|few
TGTGCCAGCAGCCACAGGACAGGAGATTACTCTGGGGCCAACGTCCTGACTTTC
CASSHRTGDYSGANVLTF
>TRBJ2-7|20|TRBD2|TRBV4-1|.
TGCGCCAGCAGCCATCCCTTGGCGGGAGGGCCTGTTTCCCCGGCCTACGAGCAGTACTTC
CASSHPLAGGPVSPAYEQYF
>TRBJ2-1|17|TRBD2|TRBV27|.
TGTGCCAGCAGTTACCAGGACCCGGGACTAGCGGGAGTTGAGCAGTTCTTC
CASSYQDPGLAGVEQFF